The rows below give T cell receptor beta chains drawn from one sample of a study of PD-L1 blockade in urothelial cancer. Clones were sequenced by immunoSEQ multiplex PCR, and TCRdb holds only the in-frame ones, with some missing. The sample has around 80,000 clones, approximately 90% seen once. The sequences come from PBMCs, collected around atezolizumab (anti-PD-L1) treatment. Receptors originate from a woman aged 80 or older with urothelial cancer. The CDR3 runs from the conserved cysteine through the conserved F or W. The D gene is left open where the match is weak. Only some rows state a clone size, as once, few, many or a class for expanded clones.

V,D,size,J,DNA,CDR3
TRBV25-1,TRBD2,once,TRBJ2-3,TGTGCCAGTACCGGGGACGGGGGGAAAAGCACAGATACGCAGTATTTT,CASTGDGGKSTDTQYF
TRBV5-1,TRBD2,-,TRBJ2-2,TGCGCCAGCAGCTTGCTAGCGGGAGAAGGTACCGGGGAGCTGTTTTTT,CASSLLAGEGTGELFF
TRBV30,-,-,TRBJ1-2,TGTGCCTGGACCCCCCTCCGACAGAGCGGCTACACCTTC,CAWTPLRQSGYTF
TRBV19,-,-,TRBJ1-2,TGTGCCAGTAGTATGGGGAGGTATGGCTACACCTTC,CASSMGRYGYTF
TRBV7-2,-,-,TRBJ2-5,TGTGCCAGCAGCTCCCCACTAACGGAGACCCAGTACTTC,CASSSPLTETQYF
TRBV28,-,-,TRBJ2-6,TGTGCCACATTTCACAGGGTACGAGGGTTTGGGGCCAACGTCCTGACTTTC,CATFHRVRGFGANVLTF
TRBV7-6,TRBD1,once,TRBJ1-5,TGTGCCAGCAGCTCTGGTACTGGGACAGCCCACCAGCCCCAGCATTTT,CASSSGTGTAHQPQHF
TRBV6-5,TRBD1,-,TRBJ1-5,TGTGCCAGCAGCCAGGGGGACCAGCCCCAGCATTTT,CASSQGDQPQHF
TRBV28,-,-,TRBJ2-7,TGTGCCAGCAGTTTCGGTCGGGACGAGCAGTACTTC,CASSFGRDEQYF
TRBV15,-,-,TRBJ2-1,TGTGCCACCAGACAGGGAAGTTGGAATGAGCAGTTCTTC,CATRQGSWNEQFF
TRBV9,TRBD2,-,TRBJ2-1,TGTGCCAGCAGCCCCCCGGGACTAGCAGTTTCCAATGAGCAGTTCTTC,CASSPPGLAVSNEQFF
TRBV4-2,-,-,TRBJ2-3,TGTGCCAGCAGCCCTGCAAGTACTAGCACAGATACGCAGTATTTT,CASSPASTSTDTQYF
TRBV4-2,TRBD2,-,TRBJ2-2,TGTGCCAGCAGCCAAGTAGCGGGAGCGAACACCGGGGAGCTGTTTTTT,CASSQVAGANTGELFF
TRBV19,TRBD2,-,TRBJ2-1,TGTGCCAGTAGTAGACTAGCGGGAGGGTACAATGAGCAGTTCTTC,CASSRLAGGYNEQFF
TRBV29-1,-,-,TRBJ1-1,TGCAGCGTTGCCGGTTTGGAGGGCACTGAAGCTTTCTTT,CSVAGLEGTEAFF
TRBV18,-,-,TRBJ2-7,TGTGCCAGCGCACCTCCCAGGGGCCAAAGCTCCTACGAGCAGTACTTC,CASAPPRGQSSYEQYF
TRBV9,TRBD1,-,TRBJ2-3,TGTGCCAGCAGCGTAGAGGACAGGGAGACAGATACGCAGTATTTT,CASSVEDRETDTQYF
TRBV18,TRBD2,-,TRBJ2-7,TGTGCCAGCTCCGGGGGAGGGAACAACGAGCAGTACTTC,CASSGGGNNEQYF
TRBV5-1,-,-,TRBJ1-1,TGCGCCAGCAGCCTAGACACACAGGGAACGAACACTGAAGCTTTCTTT,CASSLDTQGTNTEAFF
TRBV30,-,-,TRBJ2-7,TGTGCCTGGAGGGCGGGACGGGGTTACGAGCAGTACTTC,CAWRAGRGYEQYF
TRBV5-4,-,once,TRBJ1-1,TGTGCCAGCAGCTTTGGGGGGAGGAACACTGAAGCTTTCTTT,CASSFGGRNTEAFF
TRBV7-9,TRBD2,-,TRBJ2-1,TGTGCCAGCAGCCCTCGGACTAGCGGCGACTACAATGAGCAGTTCTTC,CASSPRTSGDYNEQFF
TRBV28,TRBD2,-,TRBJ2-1,TGTGCCAGCAGCCAAGCGGGAGGGCCTAGGAATGAGCAGTTCTTC,CASSQAGGPRNEQFF
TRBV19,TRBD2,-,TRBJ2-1,TGTGCCAGTAGCACCGGGACTAGCGGAGCTGAGCAGTTCTTC,CASSTGTSGAEQFF
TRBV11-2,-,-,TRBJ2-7,TGTGCCAGCAGCTTGATCGACAGGCCCGAGCAGTACTTC,CASSLIDRPEQYF
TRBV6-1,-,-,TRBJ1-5,TGTGCCAGCTCCCCCGTCGGTAACTCCAATCAGCCCCAGCATTTT,CASSPVGNSNQPQHF
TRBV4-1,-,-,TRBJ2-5,TGCGCCAGCAGCCAAGAGGGCACCCAAGAGACCCAGTACTTC,CASSQEGTQETQYF
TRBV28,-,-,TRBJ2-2,TGTGCCAGCAGTCCCCCCCCGGCGAACACCGGGGAGCTGTTTTTT,CASSPPPANTGELFF
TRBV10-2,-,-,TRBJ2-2,TGCGCCAGCAGTGTAACAGCAAACACCGGGGAGCTGTTTTTT,CASSVTANTGELFF
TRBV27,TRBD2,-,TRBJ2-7,TGTGCCAGCGGGACAGCGGGAGGGTATGAGCAGTACTTC,CASGTAGGYEQYF
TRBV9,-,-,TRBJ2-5,TGTGCCAGCAGCGTAGGACAGCAAGAGACCCAGTACTTC,CASSVGQQETQYF
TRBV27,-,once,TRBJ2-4,TGTGCCAGCAGTTTATCGACAATAGCCAAAAACATTCAGTACTTC,CASSLSTIAKNIQYF